The entry below describes one TCR beta chain. Its antigen is unidentified. This sample is part of a study of T cell responses to AZD1222 COVID-19 vaccine. Looking at the study overall: Second doses were pooled across both intervals (about 4 or about 12 weeks). Whole-study results and caveats: White British donors predominated, females outnumbered males, and clonal diversity was possibly underestimated. Researchers took repertoire samples only after the peak T cell response had come.

Method: immunoSEQ multiplex PCR; TCRdb's copy keeps in-frame clones and lacks some. The sample holds 150,000 to 200,000 clones, 85% to 95% seen once. Trimming shortened V by 3 bases and J by 4 bases, and 16 bases separated the two germline ends. The germline V gene has CDR1 KGHSH and CDR2 LQKENI. The CDR3 runs to 16 residues. The chain links TRBV18 to TRBJ2-1; maybe TRBD1 (5 bases). The material was peripheral blood, obtained on day 0 of AZD1222 vaccination. The sequence was obtained from an adult in good health. The CDR3 sequence: CASSPPGSVIYNEQFF. For the CDR3, the DNA is TGTGCCAGCTCACCTCCAGGGTCGGTTATATACAATGAGCAGTTCTTC.